The 20 T cell receptor beta chains in this list originate from one sample, sequenced in a study of shared clonotypes between healthy human individuals. The repertoire was sequenced with immunoSEQ multiplex PCR; TCRdb's copy has only in-frame clones and lacks some. This table has under 2.5 million clones, approximately 90% appearing once. Sample: naive CD4+ T cells from PBMCs. Specified subset: CD45RA+ positively selected. The receptor source for this set is a man between 18 and 35 years old in good health. Some clones in this sample may be carry-over from other donors' samples.

For this clone: Other DNA sequences in the sample encode the same CDR3. The rearrangement links TRBV6-4 to TRBJ2-1; 8 bases line up with TRBD2. Germline trimming cut 2 bases from V and 3 bases from J; bases unmatched to any gene: 3. Germline CDR1 reads MRHNA; CDR2 reads SNTAGT. This CDR3 comprises 15 residues. The CDR3 region is CASSDGTSGYNEQFF. The CDR3 DNA sequence: TGTGCCAGCAGTGACGGCACTAGCGGCTACAATGAGCAGTTCTTC.

This clone was observed once. The chain is built from TRBV18 and TRBJ2-7; D is ambiguous. Trimming stripped 2 bases from V and 7 bases from J, with 15 bases between. The CDR3 extends over 14 amino acids. Germline-derived CDR1 and CDR2 are KGHSH and LQKENI. CDR3 in amino acids: CASSPAAGPGEQYF. CDR3 DNA: TGTGCCAGCTCACCAGCGGCAGGCCCTGGGGAGCAGTACTTC.

The gene calls are TRBV28 and TRBJ1-5; D uncertain. The CDR3 spans 15 residues. Germline V CDR1 and CDR2: MDHEN, SYDVKM. V was trimmed by 2 bases and J by 0 bases, leaving 8 bases between them. The chain's CDR3 is CASSLGSHSNQPQHF. For the CDR3, the DNA is TGTGCCAGCAGTTTAGGCAGCCATAGCAATCAGCCCCAGCATTTT.

This chain's CDR3 is CASSRQGAVGANVLTF. The CDR3, as DNA: TGTGCCAGCAGCCGTCAGGGGGCGGTTGGGGCCAACGTCCTGACTTTC. The J gene is TRBJ2-6, the V gene TRBV5-4; 8 bases match TRBD1. V was clipped by 4 bases and J by 3 bases; unmatched bases: 6. The CDR3 totals 16 residues. Germline CDR1 reads SGHNT; CDR2 reads YYREEE (reference sequence).

V is TRBV5-5 and J is TRBJ1-1; D call uncertain. This CDR3 has 13 residues. Trimming shortened V by 4 bases and J by 5 bases, and 12 bases separated the two germline ends. CDR1 and CDR2 from the germline V gene are SGHKS and YYEKEE (reference sequence). This chain's CDR3 is CASSPRGLTEAFF. CDR3 coding DNA: TGTGCCAGCAGCCCTCGAGGGCTGACTGAAGCTTTCTTT.

The gene calls are TRBV21-1 and TRBJ2-7; the tabulated D call, TRBD1, remains unverified against the DNA. TRBV21-1 is a recognized pseudogene. This CDR3 comprises 15 residues. The CDR3 here is CASSKEGAGVYEQYF. The CDR3, as DNA: TGTGCCAGCAGCAAAGAAGGCGCAGGGGTCTACGAGCAGTACTTC.

The CDR3 is CASSRLAGSYNEQFF. The CDR3 nucleotides are TGTGCCAGCAGCCGTCTCGCGGGGTCATACAATGAGCAGTTCTTC. The V call is TRBV4-2, the J call TRBJ2-1, with TRBD2 as a possible D gene (6 bases). The CDR3 totals 15 residues. Per germline, CDR1 LGHNA and CDR2 YNFKEQ. Deletions cut 4 bases from V and 4 bases from J, with 14 bases between.

This clone is a singleton in its sample. The chain is built from TRBV9 and TRBJ2-7; possibly TRBD1 or TRBD2 for D (5 bases each). Trimming took off 0 bases at V and 2 bases at J, with 9 bases between the two ends. The germline CDR1 and CDR2 sequences are SGDLS and YYNGEE. The CDR3 consists of 14 residues. The CDR3 reads CASSVVPGPYEQYF. CDR3 in DNA: TGTGCCAGCAGCGTAGTACCGGGGCCCTACGAGCAGTACTTC.

The CDR3 DNA sequence: TGCAGCGGGAGACCCGGGGGCCATGGATACACTGAAGCTTTCTTT. Protein product: CSGRPGGHGYTEAFF. The gene calls are TRBV29-1 and TRBJ1-1; tentative D call: TRBD1 (6 bases). Germline CDR1 SQVTM, CDR2 ANQGSEA. The V gene lost 7 bases and the J gene lost 3 bases, with 21 bases spanning the gap. The CDR3 runs to 15 residues.

This chain links TRBV2 with TRBJ1-5; no reliable D call. Germline assignment: CDR1 SNHLY and CDR2 FYNNEI. Trimming stripped 3 bases from V and 2 bases from J, with 11 bases between. The CDR3 has 15 residues. The CDR3 is CASSDWAGGNQPQHF. Here the CDR3 DNA reads TGTGCCAGCAGTGACTGGGCGGGAGGCAATCAGCCCCAGCATTTT.

The genes are TRBV5-1 and TRBJ2-3; D may be TRBD1 (5 bases). CDR3 length equals 12 residues. Per germline, CDR1 SGHRS and CDR2 YFSETQ. The V gene lost 4 bases and the J gene lost 6 bases, with 9 bases spanning the gap. In DNA form, the CDR3 reads TGCGCCAGCAGCGCCAACAGGGATACGCAGTATTTT. It encodes CASSANRDTQYF.

This clone was seen more than once but under ten times. J is TRBJ1-1 and V is TRBV5-6; D gene unclear. Trimming stripped 5 bases from V and 0 bases from J, with 17 bases between. The CDR3 runs 16 residues. Per germline, CDR1 SGHDT and CDR2 YYEEEE. CDR3 DNA: TGTGCCAGCAGTCCTTGGAGATCTCCATTGAACACTGAAGCTTTCTTT. Its translation is CASSPWRSPLNTEAFF. Complete variable domain (other parts from reference TRBV5-6 and TRBJ1-1): DAGVTQSPTHLIKTRGQQVTLRCSPKSGHDTVSWYQQALGQGPQFIFQYYEEEERQRGNFPDRFSGHQFPNYSSELNVNALLLGDSALYLCASSPWRSPLNTEAFFGQGTRLTVV.

About this clone itself: At one of its ends the junction is not consistent with the germline gene, which may arise from a read error. The chain carries TRBV5-1 and TRBJ1-1, with D perhaps matching TRBD1 (6 bases). The CDR3 runs 15 residues. Looked up from germline, CDR1 is SGHRS and CDR2 is YFSETQ. CDR3 DNA: TGCGCCGGCAGCTTGATTCAGGGGTTAAGCACTGAAGCTTTCTTT. Residues: CAGSLIQGLSTEAFF.

V and J are TRBV12-1 and TRBJ1-5; the DNA was not used to check the table's D call, TRBD1. TRBV12-1 is given as a pseudogene. This CDR3 is 18 amino acids long. DNA for the CDR3: TGTGCCAGCAGCTACTACCAGCTAGAGACAGGGGGCCTTCAGCCCCAGCATTTT. Its protein product is CASSYYQLETGGLQPQHF.

CDR3 region: CASRRTGVTGELFF. The CDR3 DNA is TGTGCCAGCAGACGGACAGGGGTCACCGGGGAGCTGTTTTTT. The J gene is TRBJ2-2, the V gene TRBV6-6, with 9 bases that match TRBD1. From germline, CDR1 is MNHNY and CDR2 SVGAGI (reference sequence). The CDR3 is 14 residues long. Losses at the gene ends were 6 bases for V and 4 bases for J; bases not matched to a gene: 3.

The rearrangement uses TRBV7-8 and TRBJ2-2; 12 nucleotides align to TRBD2. The CDR3 has 16 residues. Germline V gene sequence: CDR1 SGHVS, CDR2 FQNEAQ. Trimming took 5 bases from V and 0 from J; bases not matched to a gene: 1. DNA for the CDR3: TGTGCCAGCAGCCGGACTAGCGGGACGAACACCGGGGAGCTGTTTTTT. It is translated as CASSRTSGTNTGELFF.

The V and J genes are TRBV5-1 and TRBJ2-5, with D possibly TRBD1 on 6 matching bases. Per the germline V gene, CDR1 is SGHRS and CDR2 is YFSETQ. The CDR3 is 15 residues long. V lost 4 bases and J 7 bases, leaving 20 bases between the germline ends. The CDR3 loop reads CASSQTQGSARTQYF. In DNA form, the CDR3 reads TGCGCCAGCAGCCAAACACAGGGTTCAGCCAGGACCCAGTACTTC.

The chain couples TRBV2 to TRBJ2-3; 10 nucleotides align to TRBD1. The CDR3 runs 14 residues. CDR1 and CDR2 from the germline V gene are SNHLY and FYNNEI. V dropped 7 bases and J dropped 3; count of bases not matched to a gene: 4. CDR3 sequence (DNA): TGTGCCAGCAACGGACAGGGGGGGACAGATACGCAGTATTTT. This gives the protein CASNGQGGTDTQYF.

This sequence joins TRBV4-2 and TRBJ2-1; 8 nucleotides agree with TRBD2. J gave up 8 bases and V 1 base, and 10 bases lay outside the gene matches. The CDR3 is made up of 16 amino acids. Per germline, CDR1 LGHNA and CDR2 YNFKEQ. CDR3 sequence (DNA): TGTGCCAGCAGCCAAGTGGGGAGACTAGCGTACGATGAGCAGTTCTTC. This sequence encodes CASSQVGRLAYDEQFF.

This clone was seen once. The chain carries TRBV5-1 and TRBJ1-1; D is unresolved. V gave up 4 bases and J gave up 10 bases, with 20 bases separating them. Per germline, CDR1 SGHRS and CDR2 YFSETQ. CDR3 length equals 14 residues. The CDR3 sequence is CASSPSGQEGVAFF. The CDR3 bases are TGCGCCAGCAGCCCGAGCGGGCAGGAAGGCGTAGCTTTCTTT.